This T cell receptor beta chain was captured in a study of T cells in Graves' hyperthyroidism and ophthalmopathy. Whole-study findings and limits: Most thyroid clonotypes expanded above 0.001 appeared in blood too.

Ten or more counts support this clonotype. The antigen is not known. Investigators excluded patients with uncontrolled infection, other autoimmune disease, pregnancy or lactation. Authors of the study amplified TCR beta CDR3 regions from RNA transcripts. Using the HTBI primer set, a first-round RT-PCR was run on the TCR CDR3. TCRdb re-called the multiplex PCR reads with MiXCR, one entry per CDR3 protein. Among roughly 400,000 distinct CDR3 sequences listed, less than 20% were seen once. The receptor was isolated from a woman in her late teens or twenties with Graves' hyperthyroidism that later progressed to Graves' ophthalmopathy. The specimen was blood.

The CDR3 coding sequence is TGTGCCAGCAGTACTTCTCGAGCTTTCTTT. Translating it yields CASSTSRAFF. This rearrangement joins TRBV6-1 to TRBJ1-1; D gene unclear. The CDR3 runs to 10 residues. V lost 5 bases, J lost 10 bases, and 8 bases lay in between. Per germline, CDR1 MNHNS and CDR2 SASEGT.